One and the same sample provided the 4 T cell receptor beta chains below, sequenced in a study of T cell repertoires in cytomegalovirus infection. TCRdb reprocessed the reads via MiXCR and lists one record per CDR3 protein. The table lists about 490,000 distinct CDR3 sequences, around 11% of them singletons, with roughly a tenth in the top ten. Specimen: PBMCs. These receptors were obtained from a human donor in good health (CMV status not recorded). Some clones in this sample may be carry-over from other donors' samples.

The table lists this clonotype with many counts. The chain employs TRBV12-5 and TRBJ2-1, with no clear D. The CDR3 has 14 residues. Trimming took 1 base from V and 0 from J, leaving 4 bases between them. The germline CDR1 and CDR2 sequences are LGHNT and FRNRAP. The CDR3 nucleotides read TGTGCTAGTGGTTTGGCGAGCTCCTACAATGAGCAGTTCTTC. This encodes CASGLASSYNEQFF.

This clonotype was observed many times. The chain has TRBV4-2 and TRBJ2-1; a weak D match, TRBD1 (5 bases). Germline V gene sequence: CDR1 LGHNA, CDR2 YNFKEQ. V was pared by 0 bases and J by 7 bases, with 13 bases between. The CDR3 is 15 amino acids. The CDR3 spells CASSQDIAGSNEQFF. In DNA, the CDR3 is TGTGCCAGCAGCCAAGATATAGCAGGGTCAAATGAGCAGTTCTTC.

Only a few counts were recorded for this clonotype. The chain has TRBV12-3 or TRBV12-4 and TRBJ1-3; D not resolved. The V end was cut by 5 bases, the J end by 5 bases, with 10 bases between. The CDR3 runs 13 residues. CDR3 sequence reads: CASSRTQRNTIYF. CDR3 DNA: TGTGCCAGCAGTAGAACTCAGCGAAACACCATATATTTT.

The table lists this clonotype with many counts. The V call is TRBV28, the J call TRBJ2-7; 7 bases agree with TRBD1. The CDR3 loop spans 15 amino acids. Trimming took 7 bases from V and 0 from J; bases not matched to a gene: 9. Germline CDR1 is MDHEN and CDR2 is SYDVKM. Here the CDR3 reads CASTWGQSSSYEQYF. The CDR3 nucleotides read TGTGCCAGCACCTGGGGACAGTCGAGCTCCTACGAGCAGTACTTC. The whole variable domain, remainder taken from reference TRBV28 and TRBJ2-7, is DVKVTQSSRYLVKRTGEKVFLECVQDMDHENMFWYRQDPGLGLRLIYFSYDVKMKEKGDIPEGYSVSREKKERFSLILESASTNQTSMYLCASTWGQSSSYEQYFGPGTRLTVT.